The T cell receptor (beta chain) described here comes from a study of blood T cell repertoires in COVID-19. At the level of the study: From T cells, B-cell-depleted T cells, or PBMCs came the material, which was cDNA or gDNA.

The CDR3 runs to 15 residues. V gave up 1 base and J gave up 4 bases; unmatched junction bases: 4. Per the germline V gene, CDR1 is SGHTA and CDR2 is FQGNSA. In the source study's methods: Amplifying reference gene primers gave estimates of nucleated cell counts. Using immunoSEQ multiplex PCR, the repertoire was profiled, and TCRdb retains in-frame clones only, with some absent. The D gene and trimming were derived from the DNA, and the V and J assignments and clone size from that table. Among over 200,000 clones, roughly 87% were seen once, and the ten largest hold 1.9%. Sequencing was done on a sample of peripheral blood. The rearrangement links TRBV7-2 to TRBJ2-1; 7 bases align to TRBD1. The TCR originated in a man aged 35 to 55 with active or convalescent COVID-19. The CDR3 sequence is CASSLGTGSYNEQFF. As DNA, the CDR3 is TGTGCCAGCAGCTTAGGGACAGGTTCTTACAATGAGCAGTTCTTC.